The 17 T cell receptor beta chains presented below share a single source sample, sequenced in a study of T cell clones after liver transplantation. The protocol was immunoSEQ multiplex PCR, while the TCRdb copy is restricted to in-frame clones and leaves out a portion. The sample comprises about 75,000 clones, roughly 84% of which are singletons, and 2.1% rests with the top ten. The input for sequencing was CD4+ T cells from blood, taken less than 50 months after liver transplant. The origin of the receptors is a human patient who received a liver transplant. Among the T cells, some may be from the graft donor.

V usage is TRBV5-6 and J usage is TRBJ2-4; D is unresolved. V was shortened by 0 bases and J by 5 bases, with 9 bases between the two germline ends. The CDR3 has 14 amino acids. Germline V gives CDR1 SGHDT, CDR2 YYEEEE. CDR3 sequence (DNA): TGTGCCAGCAGCTTGGGGTACAGACAAAACATTCAGTACTTC. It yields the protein CASSLGYRQNIQYF.

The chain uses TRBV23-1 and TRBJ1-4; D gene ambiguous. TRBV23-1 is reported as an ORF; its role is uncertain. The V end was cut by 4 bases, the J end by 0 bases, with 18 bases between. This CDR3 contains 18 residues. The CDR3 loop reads CASSPSNCWSPTNEKLFF. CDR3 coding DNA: TGCGCCAGCAGTCCCTCTAATTGCTGGAGCCCAACTAATGAAAAACTGTTTTTT.

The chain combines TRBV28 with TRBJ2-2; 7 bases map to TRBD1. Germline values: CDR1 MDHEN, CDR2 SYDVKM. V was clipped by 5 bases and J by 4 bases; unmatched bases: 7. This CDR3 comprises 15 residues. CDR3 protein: CASSRRTGGTGELFF. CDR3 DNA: TGTGCCAGCAGTCGTAGGACAGGCGGCACCGGGGAGCTGTTTTTT.

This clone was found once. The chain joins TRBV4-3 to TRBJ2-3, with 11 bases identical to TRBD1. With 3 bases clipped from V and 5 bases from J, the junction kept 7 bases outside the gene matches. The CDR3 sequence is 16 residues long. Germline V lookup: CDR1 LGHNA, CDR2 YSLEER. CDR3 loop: CASSQGQGVPGDTQYF. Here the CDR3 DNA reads TGCGCCAGCAGCCAGGGACAGGGGGTTCCTGGAGATACGCAGTATTTT.

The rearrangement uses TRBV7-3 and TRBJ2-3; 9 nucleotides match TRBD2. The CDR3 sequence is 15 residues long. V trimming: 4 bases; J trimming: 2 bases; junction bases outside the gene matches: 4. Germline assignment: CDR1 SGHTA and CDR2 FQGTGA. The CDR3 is CASSSSGVFTDTQYF. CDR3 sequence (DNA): TGTGCCAGCAGCTCTAGCGGGGTTTTCACAGATACGCAGTATTTT.

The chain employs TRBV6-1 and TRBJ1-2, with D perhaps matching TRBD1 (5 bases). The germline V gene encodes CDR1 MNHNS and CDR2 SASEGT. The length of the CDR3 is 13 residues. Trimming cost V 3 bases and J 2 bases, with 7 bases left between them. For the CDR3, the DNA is TGTGCCAGCAGTGACGAGGGGAACTATGGCTACACCTTC. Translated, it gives CASSDEGNYGYTF.

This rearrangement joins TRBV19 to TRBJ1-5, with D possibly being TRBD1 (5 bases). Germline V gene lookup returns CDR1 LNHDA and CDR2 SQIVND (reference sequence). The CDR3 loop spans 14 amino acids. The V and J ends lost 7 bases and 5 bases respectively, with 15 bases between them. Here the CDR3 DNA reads TGTGCCAGTACCGCAGGGAGGGGCCATCAGCCCCAGCATTTT. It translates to CASTAGRGHQPQHF.

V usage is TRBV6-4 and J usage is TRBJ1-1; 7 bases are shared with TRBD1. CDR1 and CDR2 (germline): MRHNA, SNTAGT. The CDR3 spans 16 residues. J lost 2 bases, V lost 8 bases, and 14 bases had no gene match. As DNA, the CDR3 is TGTGCCAGCCGAGAATGGTCTGGACAGGCTAACACTGAAGCTTTCTTT. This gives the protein CASREWSGQANTEAFF.

The CDR3 DNA reads TGCAGCGTTCGTTTGGGGACAGTTAAAGAGACCCAGTACTTC. This codes for CSVRLGTVKETQYF. J is TRBJ2-5 and V is TRBV29-1, with 7 positions matching TRBD1. Germline values: CDR1 SQVTM, CDR2 ANQGSEA. V shed 5 bases and J 3 bases; nucleotides not matched to a gene: 9. The CDR3 length is 14 residues.

CDR3 sequence: CASSLRVAEDTQYF. The CDR3 nucleotides read TGCGCCAGCAGCTTGAGGGTAGCGGAGGATACGCAGTATTTT. This chain links TRBV5-1 with TRBJ2-3; D perhaps matches TRBD2 (6 bases). CDR3 length equals 14 residues. The germline V and J ends were trimmed by 1 base and 6 bases, with 12 bases remaining between them. Germline assignment: CDR1 SGHRS and CDR2 YFSETQ. Based on the CDR3 plus reference TRBV5-1 and TRBJ2-3, the full variable domain is KAGVTQTPRYLIKTRGQQVTLSCSPISGHRSVSWYQQTPGQGLQFLFEYFSETQRNKGNFPGRFSGRQFSNSRSEMNVSTLELGDSALYLCASSLRVAEDTQYFGPGTRLTVL.

CDR3 in amino acids: CASRSGGWAQYF. As DNA, the CDR3 is TGTGCCAGCAGAAGCGGGGGCTGGGCGCAGTACTTC. The chain combines TRBV27 with TRBJ2-7; 8 bases align to TRBD2. Germline V gene sequence: CDR1 MNHEY, CDR2 SMNVEV (reference sequence). The V segment lost 6 bases and the J segment 9 bases; nucleotides outside the gene matches: 7. The CDR3 is 12 amino acids.

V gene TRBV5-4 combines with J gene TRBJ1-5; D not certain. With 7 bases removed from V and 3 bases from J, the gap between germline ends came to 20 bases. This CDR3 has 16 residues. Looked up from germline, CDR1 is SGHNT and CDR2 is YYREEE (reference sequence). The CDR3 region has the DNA TGTGCCAGCGTTAGCGCAGACGAGCCGGACAATCAGCCCCAGCATTTT. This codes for CASVSADEPDNQPQHF.

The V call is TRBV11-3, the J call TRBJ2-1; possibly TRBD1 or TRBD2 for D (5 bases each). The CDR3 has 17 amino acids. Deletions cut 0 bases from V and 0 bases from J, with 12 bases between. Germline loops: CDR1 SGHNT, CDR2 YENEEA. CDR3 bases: TGTGCCAGCAGCTTAGATGGGGGAATCAGCTCCTACAATGAGCAGTTCTTC. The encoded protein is CASSLDGGISSYNEQFF.

The CDR3 DNA reads TGTGCCAGCAGCTTGGGGGGGAGAGATGGCTACACCTTC. As protein: CASSLGGRDGYTF. The V call is TRBV5-4, the J call TRBJ1-2, with D maybe TRBD1 (5 bases). This CDR3 has 13 amino acids. V shed 0 bases and J shed 6 bases, with 9 bases lying between them. Germline V gene data show CDR1 as SGHNT and CDR2 as YYREEE (reference sequence).

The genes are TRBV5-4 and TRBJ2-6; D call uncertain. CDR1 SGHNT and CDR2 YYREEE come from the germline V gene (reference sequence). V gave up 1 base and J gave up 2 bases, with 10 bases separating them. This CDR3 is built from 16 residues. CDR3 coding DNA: TGTGCCAGCAGCTTGTCTCAGGTTGCTGGGGCCAACGTCCTGACTTTC. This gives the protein CASSLSQVAGANVLTF.

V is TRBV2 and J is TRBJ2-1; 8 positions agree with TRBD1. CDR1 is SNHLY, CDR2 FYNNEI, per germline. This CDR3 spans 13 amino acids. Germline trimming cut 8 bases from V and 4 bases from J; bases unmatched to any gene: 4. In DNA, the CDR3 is TGTGCCAGCCAGACAGGGGTGTACAATGAGCAGTTCTTC. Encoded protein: CASQTGVYNEQFF.

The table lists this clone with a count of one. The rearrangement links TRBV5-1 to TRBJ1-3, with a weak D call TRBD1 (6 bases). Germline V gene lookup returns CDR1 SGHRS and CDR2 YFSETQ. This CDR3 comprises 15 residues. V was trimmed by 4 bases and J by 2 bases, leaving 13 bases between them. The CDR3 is CASSQQDSAGNTIYF. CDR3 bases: TGCGCCAGCAGCCAACAGGACAGCGCTGGAAACACCATATATTTT.